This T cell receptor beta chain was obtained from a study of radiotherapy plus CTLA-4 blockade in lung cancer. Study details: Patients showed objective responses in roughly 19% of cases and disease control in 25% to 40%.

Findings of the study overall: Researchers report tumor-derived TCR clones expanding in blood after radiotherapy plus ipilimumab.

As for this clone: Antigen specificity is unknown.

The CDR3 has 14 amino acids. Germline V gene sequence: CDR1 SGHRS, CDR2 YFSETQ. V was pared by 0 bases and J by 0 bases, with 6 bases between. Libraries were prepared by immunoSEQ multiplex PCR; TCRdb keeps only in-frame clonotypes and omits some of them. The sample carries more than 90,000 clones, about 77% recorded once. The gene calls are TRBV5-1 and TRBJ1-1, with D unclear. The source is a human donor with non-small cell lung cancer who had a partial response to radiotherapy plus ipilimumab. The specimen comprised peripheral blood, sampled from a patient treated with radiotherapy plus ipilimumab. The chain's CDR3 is CASSLEQLNTEAFF. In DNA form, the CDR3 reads TGCGCCAGCAGCTTGGAACAGCTGAACACTGAAGCTTTCTTT. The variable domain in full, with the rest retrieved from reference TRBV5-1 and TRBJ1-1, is KAGVTQTPRYLIKTRGQQVTLSCSPISGHRSVSWYQQTPGQGLQFLFEYFSETQRNKGNFPGRFSGRQFSNSRSEMNVSTLELGDSALYLCASSLEQLNTEAFFGQGTRLTVV.